These 27 T cell receptor beta chains came from one sample sequenced in a study of blood T cell repertoires in COVID-19. The table came from immunoSEQ multiplex PCR; TCRdb's copy has only in-frame clones and leaves some out. The top ten hold about 10% of the sample, which has 120,000 to 150,000 clones, about 88% seen once. The sample was peripheral blood. The receptors were sampled from a man aged 50 to 60 with active or convalescent COVID-19.

The chain links TRBV18 to TRBJ2-2; no firm D call. The CDR3 runs 14 residues. From germline, CDR1 is KGHSH and CDR2 LQKENI. With 2 bases removed from V and 1 base from J, the gap between germline ends came to 5 bases. The DNA for the CDR3 is TGTGCCAGCTCACCAAAACTGAACACCGGGGAGCTGTTTTTT. It yields the protein CASSPKLNTGELFF.

The rearrangement links TRBV28 to TRBJ2-2, with 7 nucleotides matching TRBD2. In germline, CDR1 is MDHEN, CDR2 SYDVKM. There are 14 residues in the CDR3. J gave up 3 bases and V 3 bases, and 1 base lay outside the gene matches. This chain's CDR3 is CASSFGGDTGELFF. Written as DNA, the CDR3 is TGTGCCAGCAGTTTTGGGGGGGACACCGGGGAGCTGTTTTTT. The full variable domain, rest sourced from reference TRBV28 and TRBJ2-2, is DVKVTQSSRYLVKRTGEKVFLECVQDMDHENMFWYRQDPGLGLRLIYFSYDVKMKEKGDIPEGYSVSREKKERFSLILESASTNQTSMYLCASSFGGDTGELFFGEGSRLTVL.

V gene TRBV27 combines with J gene TRBJ2-1, with 8 nucleotides matching TRBD1. V lost 2 bases to trimming and J lost 7 bases; unmatched junction nucleotides: 10. The CDR3 consists of 16 residues. CDR1 and CDR2 (germline): MNHEY, SMNVEV (reference sequence). The CDR3, as DNA: TGTGCCAGCAGTTTACGATGGACAGGGAATGGGAATGAGCAGTTCTTC. It yields the protein CASSLRWTGNGNEQFF.

The CDR3 nucleotides are TGCAGCGCGACCCGGGACAGGGGAGACTATGGCTACACCTTC. Protein sequence: CSATRDRGDYGYTF. This chain joins TRBV29-1 and TRBJ1-2; 10 bases agree with TRBD1. The length of the CDR3 is 14 residues. V lost 7 bases, J lost 3 bases, and 8 bases stayed unmatched. CDR1 is SQVTM, CDR2 ANQGSEA, per germline.

V is TRBV5-1 and J is TRBJ2-7; TRBD1 matches 9 bases. Trimming took 8 bases from V and 5 from J; bases not matched to a gene: 8. CDR1 is SGHRS, CDR2 YFSETQ, per germline. The CDR3 contains 13 residues. In DNA, the CDR3 is TGCGCCAGTCGGGACAGGGCTATTGACGAGCAGTACTTC. Amino acids: CASRDRAIDEQYF.

This chain joins TRBV25-1 and TRBJ2-3; 11 bases agree with TRBD2. CDR1 is MGHDK and CDR2 is SYGVNS in the germline V gene. The trim removed 3 bases at V and 2 bases at J, leaving 10 bases unmatched. The CDR3 spans 18 residues. In nucleotides, the CDR3 is TGTGCCAGCAGTGACATAGGGGGACTAGCGGCAGCCACAGATACGCAGTATTTT. This sequence encodes CASSDIGGLAAATDTQYF.

The V and J genes are TRBV2 and TRBJ2-2, with D maybe TRBD1 (6 bases). The V end was cut by 2 bases, the J end by 3 bases, with 10 bases between. Per the germline V gene, CDR1 is SNHLY and CDR2 is FYNNEI. CDR3 length: 15 amino acids. CDR3: CASSESSGDTGELFF. CDR3 coding DNA: TGTGCCAGCAGTGAATCGTCAGGGGACACCGGGGAGCTGTTTTTT.

The V call is TRBV7-9, the J call TRBJ2-1, with D perhaps matching TRBD2 (7 bases). The CDR3 contains 17 residues. V was trimmed by 4 bases and J by 2 bases, leaving 18 bases between them. Germline V gene lookup returns CDR1 SEHNR and CDR2 FQNEAQ (reference sequence). The chain's CDR3 is CASSSQGGRSPYNEQFF. For the CDR3, the DNA is TGTGCCAGCAGCTCACAGGGAGGGAGGAGTCCCTACAATGAGCAGTTCTTC.

V and J are TRBV10-3 and TRBJ1-1; 8 nucleotides agree with TRBD1. This CDR3 region has 11 residues. CDR1 is ENHRY and CDR2 is SYGVKD in the germline V gene. Here the CDR3 reads CAIQGGEEAFF. The CDR3 coding sequence is TGTGCAATACAGGGGGGGGAAGAAGCTTTCTTT.

The V call is TRBV27, the J call TRBJ1-6, with TRBD1 matching over 12 bases. With V trimmed by 4 bases and J by 7 bases, 8 bases remained unmatched. The germline V gene has CDR1 MNHEY and CDR2 SMNVEV (reference sequence). This CDR3 region has 17 residues. The CDR3 loop reads CASSSGTGGLPNSPLHF. The CDR3 DNA sequence: TGTGCCAGCAGTTCTGGGACAGGGGGCCTCCCCAATTCACCCCTCCACTTT.

CDR3 protein: CASSPFYEQYF. As DNA, the CDR3 is TGTGCCAGCAGCCCTTTCTACGAGCAGTACTTC. V is TRBV7-9 and J is TRBJ2-7; D is unclear. Germline CDR1 SEHNR, CDR2 FQNEAQ (reference sequence). The CDR3 runs 11 residues. V was pared by 5 bases and J by 3 bases, with 5 bases between.

The chain has TRBV28 and TRBJ1-5; the D gene is possibly TRBD1 (5 bases). The CDR3 runs 13 residues. V was cut by 5 bases and J by 4 bases, with 9 bases left in between. Germline V gives CDR1 MDHEN, CDR2 SYDVKM. The CDR3 DNA follows: TGTGCCAGCAGTCGGACACAAAATCAGCCCCAGCATTTT. Residues: CASSRTQNQPQHF. The full variable domain, completed using reference TRBV28 and TRBJ1-5, is DVKVTQSSRYLVKRTGEKVFLECVQDMDHENMFWYRQDPGLGLRLIYFSYDVKMKEKGDIPEGYSVSREKKERFSLILESASTNQTSMYLCASSRTQNQPQHFGDGTRLSIL.

This clone was detected a few times. The chain links TRBV5-1 to TRBJ2-7; tentatively, D is TRBD2 (6 bases). The germline V gene encodes CDR1 SGHRS and CDR2 YFSETQ. The CDR3 extends over 14 amino acids. V was cut by 0 bases and J by 5 bases, with 12 bases left in between. The CDR3 reads CASSLGGGNHEQYF. CDR3 in DNA: TGCGCCAGCAGCTTGGGTGGAGGGAACCACGAGCAGTACTTC.

The chain couples TRBV9 to TRBJ2-3, with TRBD1 matching 12 bases. Germline V gene data show CDR1 as SGDLS and CDR2 as YYNGEE. The CDR3 is 22 residues long. After removal of 0 bases from V and 3 bases from J, the junction contained 20 bases not matched to a gene. The CDR3 sequence is CASSVGPGTPGGTGGFTDTQYF. CDR3 DNA sequence: TGTGCCAGCAGCGTAGGACCCGGGACGCCGGGGGGGACAGGGGGCTTTACAGATACGCAGTATTTT.

This chain joins TRBV5-1 and TRBJ2-1, with TRBD2 matching over 9 bases. Trimming took 3 bases from V and 9 from J; bases not matched to a gene: 19. Germline-derived CDR1 and CDR2 are SGHRS and YFSETQ. The length of the CDR3 is 18 residues. The CDR3 coding sequence is TGCGCCAGCAGCTGGGCCGCGGGAGGGAGGTCAGATAAGTTTGAGCAGTTCTTC. This codes for CASSWAAGGRSDKFEQFF. The entire variable domain, with the rest obtained from reference TRBV5-1 and TRBJ2-1, is as follows: KAGVTQTPRYLIKTRGQQVTLSCSPISGHRSVSWYQQTPGQGLQFLFEYFSETQRNKGNFPGRFSGRQFSNSRSEMNVSTLELGDSALYLCASSWAAGGRSDKFEQFFGPGTRLTVL.

V gene TRBV5-1 combines with J gene TRBJ2-7, with 15 bases identical to TRBD2. Per the germline V gene, CDR1 is SGHRS and CDR2 is YFSETQ. V gave up 4 bases and J gave up 1 base; unmatched junction bases: 6. The CDR3 contains 17 residues. The CDR3 DNA reads as TGCGCCAGCAGCCGACTGGGACTAGCGGGAGGTTCCTACGAGCAGTACTTC. Its protein is CASSRLGLAGGSYEQYF.

CDR3 loop: CASSPRQTTGLVNTEAFF. CDR3 bases: TGTGCCAGCTCACCTCGACAGACTACGGGACTCGTGAACACTGAAGCTTTCTTT. V and J are TRBV18 and TRBJ1-1, with D maybe TRBD1 (5 bases). The V and J ends lost 3 bases and 0 bases respectively, with 20 bases between them. The germline CDR1 and CDR2 sequences are KGHSH and LQKENI. This CDR3 is built from 18 residues. The full variable domain, its missing parts supplied by reference TRBV18 and TRBJ1-1, is NAGVMQNPRHLVRRRGQEARLRCSPMKGHSHVYWYRQLPEEGLKFMVYLQKENIIDESGMPKERFSAEFPKEGPSILRIQQVVRGDSAAYFCASSPRQTTGLVNTEAFFGQGTRLTVV.

Written as DNA, the CDR3 is TGTGCCAGCACCCCGGACATAAGGGGTGGTGATGAAAAACTGTTTTTT. Encoded protein: CASTPDIRGGDEKLFF. The rearrangement links TRBV4-2 to TRBJ1-4, with D maybe TRBD1 (5 bases). V lost 7 bases, J lost 6 bases, and 21 bases lay in between. The V gene's germline CDR1 is LGHNA and CDR2 YNFKEQ. CDR3 length: 16 amino acids.

The chain combines TRBV5-8 with TRBJ2-5; maybe TRBD1 (6 bases). Looked up from germline, CDR1 is SGHTS and CDR2 is YDEGEE. Between the trimmed V and J ends, which lost 5 bases and 5 bases, there was a span of 16 bases. This CDR3 contains 14 residues. The CDR3 spells CASRAGTWSETQYF. CDR3 nucleotide sequence: TGTGCCAGCAGGGCCGGGACATGGTCCGAGACCCAGTACTTC.

The chain has TRBV5-1 and TRBJ1-1; D is uncertain. CDR3 length equals 16 residues. Between the trimmed V and J ends, which lost 4 bases and 0 bases, there was a span of 16 bases. Germline loops: CDR1 SGHRS, CDR2 YFSETQ. The CDR3 loop reads CASSPTDGIMNTEAFF. The CDR3 DNA reads TGCGCCAGCAGCCCCACGGACGGGATAATGAACACTGAAGCTTTCTTT.

This chain connects TRBV9 to TRBJ2-7, with D possibly matching TRBD1 (5 bases). V was cut by 0 bases and J by 2 bases, with 12 bases left in between. CDR1 is SGDLS and CDR2 is YYNGEE in the germline V gene. This CDR3 is built from 15 residues. CDR3 sequence: CASSVGGDSTYEQYF. CDR3 DNA: TGTGCCAGCAGCGTAGGAGGAGACAGTACCTACGAGCAGTACTTC.

The chain uses TRBV10-1 and TRBJ2-1, with 9 bases that match TRBD2. The CDR3 totals 15 residues. Germline V CDR1 and CDR2: WNHNN, SYGVQD (reference sequence). With V trimmed by 0 bases and J by 9 bases, 6 bases remained unmatched. CDR3 DNA: TGCGCCAGCAGTGAGTCGGCGGGAGGGCCACGTGAGCAGTTCTTC. Protein sequence: CASSESAGGPREQFF.

This clone has only one observation. V usage is TRBV5-1 and J usage is TRBJ1-1; TRBD1 might be the D (5 bases). Germline CDR1 SGHRS, CDR2 YFSETQ. V lost 4 bases to trimming and J lost 2 bases, with 9 bases between them. The length of the CDR3 is 13 residues. The CDR3 region is CASSPGQNTEAFF. The CDR3 DNA is TGCGCCAGCAGCCCAGGACAAAACACTGAAGCTTTCTTT.

The table lists this clone with a count of one. The V and J genes are TRBV5-1 and TRBJ2-1, with TRBD2 matching over 13 bases. V lost 4 bases to trimming and J lost 8 bases; unmatched junction nucleotides: 12. Germline assignment: CDR1 SGHRS and CDR2 YFSETQ. There are 17 residues in the CDR3. Written as DNA, the CDR3 is TGCGCCAGCAGCCCCCCCCGACTAGCGGGAGGAGGAGATGAGCAGTTCTTC. It is translated as CASSPPRLAGGGDEQFF.

This sequence joins TRBV2 and TRBJ1-6; no clear D. The CDR3 has 12 amino acids. Between the trimmed V and J ends, which lost 4 bases and 9 bases, there was a span of 7 bases. The germline CDR1 and CDR2 sequences are SNHLY and FYNNEI. CDR3 sequence (DNA): TGTGCCAGCAGTGCTTACGGTTCACCCCTCCACTTT. Translating gives CASSAYGSPLHF.

CDR3 sequence reads: CAIGGQGSTDTQYF. The CDR3 nucleotides read TGTGCCATCGGAGGACAGGGGAGCACAGATACGCAGTATTTT. The J gene is TRBJ2-3, the V gene TRBV10-3, with 9 bases fitting TRBD1. The trim removed 8 bases at V and 0 bases at J, leaving 3 bases unmatched. The CDR3 extends over 14 amino acids. Germline CDR1 reads ENHRY; CDR2 reads SYGVKD.

The chain links TRBV9 to TRBJ2-7, with 9 positions matching TRBD2. There are 13 residues in the CDR3. V dropped 3 bases and J dropped 4; count of bases not matched to a gene: 2. CDR1 is SGDLS and CDR2 is YYNGEE in the germline V gene. CDR3 in amino acids: CASSAGLAYEQYF. CDR3 nucleotide sequence: TGTGCCAGCAGCGCGGGACTAGCATACGAGCAGTACTTC. The full variable domain, rest sourced from reference TRBV9 and TRBJ2-7, is DSGVTQTPKHLITATGQRVTLRCSPRSGDLSVYWYQQSLDQGLQFLIQYYNGEERAKGNILERFSAQQFPDLHSELNLSSLELGDSALYFCASSAGLAYEQYFGPGTRLTVT.